The 5 T cell receptor beta chains listed next were all sequenced from one sample in a study of OX40 agonist ivuxolimab in advanced cancers. TCRdb's table, derived via immunoSEQ multiplex PCR, lists solely in-frame clones and lacks some. The data contain some 57,000 clones, roughly 90% of them singletons. The source material was CD4+ or CD8+ T cells sorted from blood, sampled in a trial of the OX40 agonist ivuxolimab. The receptors were gathered from an adult with an advanced solid tumor such as melanoma, head and neck, liver or kidney cancer.

The chain joins TRBV19 to TRBJ1-2; D ambiguous. CDR1 and CDR2 from the germline V gene are LNHDA and SQIVND (reference sequence). The CDR3 sequence is 17 residues long. V lost 10 bases and J lost 3, with 27 bases in between. The CDR3: CATSALTGGGSYYGYTF. The CDR3 nucleotides are TGTGCCACCAGCGCCCTCACGGGTGGCGGTTCGTACTATGGCTACACCTTC.

The genes are TRBV11-2 and TRBJ1-1; D is unclear. V was trimmed by 5 bases and J by 6 bases, leaving 7 bases between them. Germline V gives CDR1 SGHAT, CDR2 FQNNGV. This CDR3 has 11 residues. The DNA for the CDR3 is TGTGCCAGCAGCCCTCTCTCTGAAGCTTTCTTT. Translation: CASSPLSEAFF.

This clone was counted between two and nine times. The chain recombines TRBV7-8 with TRBJ1-6; D may be TRBD1 (6 bases). This CDR3 is 14 amino acids long. The germline V and J ends were trimmed by 5 bases and 5 bases, with 10 bases remaining between them. Germline V gives CDR1 SGHVS, CDR2 FQNEAQ. The CDR3 protein is CASSIWTDNSPLHF. In nucleotides, the CDR3 is TGTGCCAGCAGCATCTGGACAGATAATTCACCCCTCCACTTT.

V and J are TRBV5-6 and TRBJ2-7, with a weak D call TRBD1 (5 bases). The germline V and J ends were trimmed by 2 bases and 7 bases, with 13 bases remaining between them. The germline V gene has CDR1 SGHDT and CDR2 YYEEEE. The CDR3 is 13 amino acids. The CDR3 nucleotides are TGTGCCAGCAGCTTTACGACGGCAGGGGAGCAGTACTTC. This encodes CASSFTTAGEQYF.

The table lists this clone with a count of one. V and J are TRBV5-4 and TRBJ2-2, with 9 bases aligning to TRBD1. The J segment lost 1 base and the V segment lost 4 bases, leaving 2 bases of the junction unmatched. This CDR3 is 15 amino acids long. Germline V gene sequence: CDR1 SGHNT, CDR2 YYREEE (reference sequence). The chain's CDR3 is CASSLGQGNTGELFF. CDR3 nucleotide sequence: TGTGCCAGCAGCCTGGGACAGGGGAACACCGGGGAGCTGTTTTTT.